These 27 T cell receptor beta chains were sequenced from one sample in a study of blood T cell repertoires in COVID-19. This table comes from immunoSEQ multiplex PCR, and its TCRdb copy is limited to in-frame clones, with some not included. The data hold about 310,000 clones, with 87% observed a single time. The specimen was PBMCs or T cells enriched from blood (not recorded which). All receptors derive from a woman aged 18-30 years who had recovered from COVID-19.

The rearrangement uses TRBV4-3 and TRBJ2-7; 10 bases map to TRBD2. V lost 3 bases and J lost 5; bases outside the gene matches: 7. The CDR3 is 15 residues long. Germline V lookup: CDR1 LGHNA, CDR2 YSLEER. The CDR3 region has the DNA TGCGCCAGCAGCCATAGGACCGGGACTAGCGACGAGCAGTACTTC. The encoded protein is CASSHRTGTSDEQYF.

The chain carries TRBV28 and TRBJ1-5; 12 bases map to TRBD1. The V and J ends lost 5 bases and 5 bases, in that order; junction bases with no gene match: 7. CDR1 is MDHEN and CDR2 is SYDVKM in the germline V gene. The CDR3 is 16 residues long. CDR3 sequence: CASSPYGTGGYQPQHF. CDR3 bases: TGTGCCAGCAGTCCATATGGGACAGGGGGCTATCAGCCCCAGCATTTT. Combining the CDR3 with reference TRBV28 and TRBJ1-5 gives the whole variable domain DVKVTQSSRYLVKRTGEKVFLECVQDMDHENMFWYRQDPGLGLRLIYFSYDVKMKEKGDIPEGYSVSREKKERFSLILESASTNQTSMYLCASSPYGTGGYQPQHFGDGTRLSIL.

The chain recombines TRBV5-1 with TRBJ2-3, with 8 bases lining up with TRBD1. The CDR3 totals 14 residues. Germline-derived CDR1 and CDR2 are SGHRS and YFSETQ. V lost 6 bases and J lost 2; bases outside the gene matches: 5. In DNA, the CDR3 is TGCGCCAGCACCGTGACAGGGGACACAGATACGCAGTATTTT. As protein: CASTVTGDTDTQYF.

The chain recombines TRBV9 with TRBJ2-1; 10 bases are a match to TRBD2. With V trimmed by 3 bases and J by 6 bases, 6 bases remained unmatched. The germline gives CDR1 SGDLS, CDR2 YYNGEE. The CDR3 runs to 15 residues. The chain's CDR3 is CASSDGLAASNEQFF. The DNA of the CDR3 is TGTGCCAGCAGCGATGGACTAGCGGCCAGCAATGAGCAGTTCTTC.

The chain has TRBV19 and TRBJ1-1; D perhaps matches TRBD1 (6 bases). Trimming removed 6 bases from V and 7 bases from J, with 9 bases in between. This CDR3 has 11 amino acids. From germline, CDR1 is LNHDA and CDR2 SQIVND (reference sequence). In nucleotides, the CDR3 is TGTGCCAGTAGACTACAGGGTGAAGCTTTCTTT. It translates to CASRLQGEAFF.

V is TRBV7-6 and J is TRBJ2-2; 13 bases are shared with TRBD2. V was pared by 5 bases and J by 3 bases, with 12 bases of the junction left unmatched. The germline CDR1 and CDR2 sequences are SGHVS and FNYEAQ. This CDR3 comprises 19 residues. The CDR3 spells CASSPTGTSGVGYTGELFF. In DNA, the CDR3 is TGTGCCAGCAGCCCGACCGGGACTAGCGGGGTAGGGTACACCGGGGAGCTGTTTTTT.

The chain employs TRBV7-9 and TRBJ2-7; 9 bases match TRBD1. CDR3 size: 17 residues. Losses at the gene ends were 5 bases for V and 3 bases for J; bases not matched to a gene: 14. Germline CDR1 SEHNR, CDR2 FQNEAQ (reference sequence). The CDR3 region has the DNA TGTGCCAGCAGCCTGGACAGGGGTACCTTTACCGACTACGAGCAGTACTTC. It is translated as CASSLDRGTFTDYEQYF.

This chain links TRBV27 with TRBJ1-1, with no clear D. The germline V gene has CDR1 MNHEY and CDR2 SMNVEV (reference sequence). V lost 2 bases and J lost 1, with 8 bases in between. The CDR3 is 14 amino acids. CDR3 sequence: CASSLLAGNTEAFF. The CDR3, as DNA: TGTGCCAGCAGTTTACTGGCGGGGAACACTGAAGCTTTCTTT.

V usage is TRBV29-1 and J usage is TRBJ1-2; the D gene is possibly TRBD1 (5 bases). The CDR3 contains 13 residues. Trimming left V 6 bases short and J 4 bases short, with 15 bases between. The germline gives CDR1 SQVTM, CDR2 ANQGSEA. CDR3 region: CSVAQGDGYGYTF. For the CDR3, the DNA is TGCAGCGTAGCCCAGGGTGACGGCTATGGCTACACCTTC. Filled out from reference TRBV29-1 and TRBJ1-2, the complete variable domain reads SAVISQKPSRDICQRGTSLTIQCQVDSQVTMMFWYRQQPGQSLTLIATANQGSEATYESGFVIDKFPISRPNLTFSTLTVSNMSPEDSSIYLCSVAQGDGYGYTFGSGTRLTVV.

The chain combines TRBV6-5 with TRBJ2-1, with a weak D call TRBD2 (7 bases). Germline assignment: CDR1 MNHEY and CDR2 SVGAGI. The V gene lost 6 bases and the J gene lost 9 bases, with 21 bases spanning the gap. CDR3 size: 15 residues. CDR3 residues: CASSQTSRRGGEQFF. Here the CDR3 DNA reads TGTGCCAGCAGCCAGACTAGCCGCAGAGGGGGTGAGCAGTTCTTC.

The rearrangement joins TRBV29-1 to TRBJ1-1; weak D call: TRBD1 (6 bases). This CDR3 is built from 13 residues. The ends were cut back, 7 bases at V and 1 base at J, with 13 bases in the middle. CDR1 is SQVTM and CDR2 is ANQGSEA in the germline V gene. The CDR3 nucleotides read TGCAGCGCCGCAACAGGGCAGAACACTGAAGCTTTCTTT. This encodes CSAATGQNTEAFF.

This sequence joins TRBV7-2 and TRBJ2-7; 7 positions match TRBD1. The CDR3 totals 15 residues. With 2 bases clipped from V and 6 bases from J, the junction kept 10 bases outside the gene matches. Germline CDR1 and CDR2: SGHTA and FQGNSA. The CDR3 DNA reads TGTGCCAGCAGCTTAAGGGGGCCGGGGCAAACCGAGCAGTACTTC. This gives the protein CASSLRGPGQTEQYF.

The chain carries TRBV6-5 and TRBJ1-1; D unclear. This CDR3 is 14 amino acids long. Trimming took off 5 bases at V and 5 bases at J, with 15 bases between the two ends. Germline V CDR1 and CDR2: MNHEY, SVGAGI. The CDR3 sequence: CASSHEVGRTEAFF. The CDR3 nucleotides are TGTGCCAGCAGTCACGAGGTAGGCCGGACTGAAGCTTTCTTT.

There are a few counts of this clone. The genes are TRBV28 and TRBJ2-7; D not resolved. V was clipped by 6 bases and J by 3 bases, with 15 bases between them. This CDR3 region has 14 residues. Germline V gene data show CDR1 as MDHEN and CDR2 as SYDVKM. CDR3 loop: CASSRPERIYEQYF. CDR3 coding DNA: TGTGCCAGCAGCAGGCCGGAAAGGATCTACGAGCAGTACTTC.

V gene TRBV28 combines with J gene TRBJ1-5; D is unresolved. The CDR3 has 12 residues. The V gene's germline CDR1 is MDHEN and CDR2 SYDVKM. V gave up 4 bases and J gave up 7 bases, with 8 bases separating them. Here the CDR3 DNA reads TGTGCCAGCAGTTCCAGGCTGCAGCCCCAGCATTTT. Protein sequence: CASSSRLQPQHF. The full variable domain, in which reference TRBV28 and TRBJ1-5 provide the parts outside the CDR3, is DVKVTQSSRYLVKRTGEKVFLECVQDMDHENMFWYRQDPGLGLRLIYFSYDVKMKEKGDIPEGYSVSREKKERFSLILESASTNQTSMYLCASSSRLQPQHFGDGTRLSIL.

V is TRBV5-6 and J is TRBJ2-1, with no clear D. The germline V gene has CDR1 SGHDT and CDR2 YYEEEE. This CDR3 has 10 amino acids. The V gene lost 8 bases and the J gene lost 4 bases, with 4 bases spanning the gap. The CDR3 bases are TGTGCCAGACTTTACAATGAGCAGTTCTTC. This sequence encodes CARLYNEQFF.

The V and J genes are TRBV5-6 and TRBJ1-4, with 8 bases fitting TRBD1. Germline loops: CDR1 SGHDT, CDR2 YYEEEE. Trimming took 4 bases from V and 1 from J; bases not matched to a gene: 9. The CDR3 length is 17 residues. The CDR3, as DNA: TGTGCCAGCAGCGCACTCAGGGGGCGCCAAACTAATGAAAAACTGTTTTTT. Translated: CASSALRGRQTNEKLFF.

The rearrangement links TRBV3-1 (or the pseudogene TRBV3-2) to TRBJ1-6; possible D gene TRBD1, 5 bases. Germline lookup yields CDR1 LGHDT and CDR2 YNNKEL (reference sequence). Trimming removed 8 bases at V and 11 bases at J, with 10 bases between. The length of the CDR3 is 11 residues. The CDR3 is CASGARAPLHF. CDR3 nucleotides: TGTGCCAGCGGAGCCAGGGCACCCCTCCACTTT.

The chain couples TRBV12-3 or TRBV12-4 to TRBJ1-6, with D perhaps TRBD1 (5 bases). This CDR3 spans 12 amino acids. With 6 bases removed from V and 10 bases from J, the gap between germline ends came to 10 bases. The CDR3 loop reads CASRSRGSPLHF. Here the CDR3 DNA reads TGTGCCAGCAGGTCAAGGGGATCACCCCTCCACTTT.

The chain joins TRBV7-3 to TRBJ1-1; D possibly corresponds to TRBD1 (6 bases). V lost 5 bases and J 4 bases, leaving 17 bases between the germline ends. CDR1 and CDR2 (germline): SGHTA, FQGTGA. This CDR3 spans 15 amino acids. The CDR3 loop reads CASSAGVGGFTEAFF. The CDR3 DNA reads TGTGCCAGCAGCGCAGGGGTTGGGGGATTCACTGAAGCTTTCTTT.

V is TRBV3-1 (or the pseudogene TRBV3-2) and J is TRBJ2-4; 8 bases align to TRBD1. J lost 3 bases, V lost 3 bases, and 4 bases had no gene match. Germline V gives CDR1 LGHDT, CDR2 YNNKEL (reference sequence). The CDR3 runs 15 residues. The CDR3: CASSHRGHDKNIQYF. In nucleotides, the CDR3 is TGTGCCAGCAGCCACAGGGGGCATGACAAAAACATTCAGTACTTC.

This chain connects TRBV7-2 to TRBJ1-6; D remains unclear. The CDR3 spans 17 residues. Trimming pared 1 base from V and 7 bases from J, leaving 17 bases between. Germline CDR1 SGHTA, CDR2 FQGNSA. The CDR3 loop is CASSLGGSGMANSPLHF. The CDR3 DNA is TGTGCCAGCAGCTTAGGAGGTTCCGGGATGGCAAATTCACCCCTCCACTTT. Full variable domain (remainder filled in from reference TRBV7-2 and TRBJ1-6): GAGVSQSPSNKVTEKGKDVELRCDPISGHTALYWYRQSLGQGLEFLIYFQGNSAPDKSGLPSDRFSAERTGGSVSTLTIQRTQQEDSAVYLCASSLGGSGMANSPLHFGNGTRLTVT.

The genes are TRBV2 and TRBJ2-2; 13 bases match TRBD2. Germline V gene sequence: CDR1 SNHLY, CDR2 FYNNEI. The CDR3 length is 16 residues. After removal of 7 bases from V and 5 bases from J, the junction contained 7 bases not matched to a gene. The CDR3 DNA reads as TGTGCCAGCACACTAGCGGGAGGGCCGAGTACCGGGGAGCTGTTTTTT. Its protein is CASTLAGGPSTGELFF.

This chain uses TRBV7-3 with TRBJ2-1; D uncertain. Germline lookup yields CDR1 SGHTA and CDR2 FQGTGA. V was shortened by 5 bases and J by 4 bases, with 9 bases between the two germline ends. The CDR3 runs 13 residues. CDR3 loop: CASSISSYNEQFF. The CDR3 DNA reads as TGTGCCAGCAGCATATCTAGTTACAATGAGCAGTTCTTC.

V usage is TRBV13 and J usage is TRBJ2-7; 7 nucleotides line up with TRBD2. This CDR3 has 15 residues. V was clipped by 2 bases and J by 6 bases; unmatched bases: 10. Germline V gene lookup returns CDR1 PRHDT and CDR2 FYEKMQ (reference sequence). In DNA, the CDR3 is TGTGCCAGCAGCTTAAGTGGGAGGGCCGGAGTCGAGCAGTACTTC. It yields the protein CASSLSGRAGVEQYF.

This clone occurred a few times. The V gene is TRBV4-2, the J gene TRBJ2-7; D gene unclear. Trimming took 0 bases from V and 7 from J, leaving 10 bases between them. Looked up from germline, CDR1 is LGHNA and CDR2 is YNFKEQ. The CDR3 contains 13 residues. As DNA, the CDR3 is TGTGCCAGCAGCCAAGAGTCGAGGCAGGAGCAGTACTTC. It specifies CASSQESRQEQYF.

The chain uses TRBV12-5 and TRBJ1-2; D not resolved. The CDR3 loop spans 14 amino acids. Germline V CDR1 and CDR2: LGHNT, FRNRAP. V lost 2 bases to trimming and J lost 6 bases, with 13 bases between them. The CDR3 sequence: CASGLPWTGDGYTF. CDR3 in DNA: TGTGCTAGTGGTTTGCCATGGACTGGGGATGGCTACACCTTC.